Listed below are T cell receptor beta chains from one sample, sequenced in a study of blood T cell repertoires in COVID-19. Data came from immunoSEQ multiplex PCR; TCRdb stores just in-frame clones and leaves some out. The sample holds approximately 300,000 clones, roughly 90% seen once. The specimen was PBMCs or T cells enriched from blood (not recorded which). The origin of the receptors is a woman in her twenties or thirties who had been exposed to COVID-19. Both conserved end residues are part of each CDR3. The D gene is left open where the match is weak.

>TRBV2|TRBD2|TRBJ2-2
CASTPERGGVVAGELFF
>TRBV2|.|TRBJ1-1
CASISGAAGTEAFF
>TRBV2|.|TRBJ1-3
CASRREGSSGNTIYF
>TRBV5-1|TRBD1|TRBJ1-6
CASSLVGGQGNSPLHF
>TRBV11-3|.|TRBJ2-5
CASSLGGQYETQYF
>TRBV5-4|.|TRBJ2-3
CASTPEWGADTQYF
>TRBV6-5|TRBD1|TRBJ1-2
CASSSPPDRAGNGYTF
>TRBV7-2|TRBD2|TRBJ2-5
CASSLMREETQYF
>TRBV7-2|.|TRBJ1-1
CASSLGQKGTEAFF
>TRBV14|TRBD1|TRBJ1-4
CASSQVAGQGAGEKLFF
>TRBV7-2|TRBD2|TRBJ2-1
CASSFGGSGAEQFF
>TRBV7-2|.|TRBJ1-3
CASSLAPWGQGNTIYF
>TRBV19|TRBD1|TRBJ1-3
CASSTLTGEGNTIYF
>TRBV7-2|TRBD1|TRBJ2-2
CASSLGWTGPNTGELFF